A selection of T cell receptor beta chains follows, all from one sample in a study of blood T cell repertoires in COVID-19. Sequencing was performed with immunoSEQ multiplex PCR; in TCRdb, only in-frame clones are kept and a portion is missing. This sample has some 96,000 clones; roughly 88% occur once, and the top ten carry about 5%. Specimen: peripheral blood. Receptors originate from a human donor in a cohort sampled during active COVID-19. The CDR3 runs from the conserved cysteine through the conserved F or W. The D gene is left open where the match is weak. The listing skips clone size in some rows; elsewhere it reads once, few, many or a size class.

J	D	size	length	V	CDR3	DNA
TRBJ1-1	.	.	16	TRBV19	CASSILRTSTSTEAFF	TGTGCCAGTAGTATTTTGAGGACATCGACTTCAACTGAAGCTTTCTTT
TRBJ2-1	TRBD2	.	14	TRBV30	CAWATSGSPNEQFF	TGTGCCTGGGCGACTAGCGGGAGTCCAAATGAGCAGTTCTTC
TRBJ1-1	.	.	11	TRBV12-5	CASTANTEAFF	TGTGCTAGCACAGCGAACACTGAAGCTTTCTTT
TRBJ2-3	.	.	15	TRBV28	CASSSGTFSLGTQYF	TGTGCCAGCAGTTCTGGGACTTTCTCCCTGGGTACGCAGTATTTT
TRBJ2-3	.	.	16	TRBV7-9	CASSLTAGGDTDTQYF	TGTGCCAGCAGCTTAACGGCCGGGGGTGACACAGATACGCAGTATTTT
TRBJ1-2	.	.	12	TRBV6-6	CASSYSTDGYTF	TGTGCCAGCAGTTACTCGACAGATGGCTACACCTTC
TRBJ2-7	TRBD2	.	19	TRBV27	CASTPLPGLAGPSSYEQYF	TGTGCCAGCACCCCTCTCCCGGGACTAGCGGGACCCAGCTCCTACGAGCAGTACTTC
TRBJ2-7	TRBD2	.	13	TRBV13	CASSMTSGYEQYF	TGTGCCAGCAGCATGACTAGCGGCTACGAGCAGTACTTC
TRBJ2-7	TRBD2	.	15	TRBV7-2	CASSLQTSGSYEQYF	TGTGCCAGCAGCTTACAGACTAGCGGGAGCTACGAGCAGTACTTC
TRBJ1-1	TRBD1	.	14	TRBV28	CASTRTGANTEAFF	TGTGCCAGCACCCGGACAGGGGCCAACACTGAAGCTTTCTTT
TRBJ2-1	TRBD2	few	12	TRBV19	CASRRAGGEQFF	TGTGCCAGTAGGAGAGCGGGAGGGGAGCAGTTCTTC
TRBJ2-1	.	once	15	TRBV2	CASSDRGRGDGEQFF	TGTGCCAGCAGCGACCGCGGCAGGGGGGACGGTGAGCAGTTCTTC
TRBJ2-7	TRBD2	.	15	TRBV15	CATSRDGGGGYEQYF	TGTGCCACCAGCAGAGACGGCGGGGGGGGCTACGAGCAGTACTTC
TRBJ2-5	TRBD2	.	16	TRBV14	CASSQEPTGGDETQYF	TGTGCCAGCAGCCAAGAACCGACGGGAGGTGATGAGACCCAGTACTTC
TRBJ2-3	TRBD2	once	14	TRBV19	CASSSPGGTDTQYF	TGTGCCAGTAGTTCTCCGGGGGGGACAGATACGCAGTATTTT
TRBJ2-5	TRBD1	.	16	TRBV6-5	CASSYSTGVGQETQYF	TGTGCCAGCAGTTACTCGACAGGGGTTGGCCAAGAGACCCAGTACTTC
TRBJ2-5	TRBD2	once	19	TRBV6-1	CASSEVPPGLAGGRETQYF	TGTGCCAGCAGTGAAGTCCCCCCGGGACTAGCGGGAGGTAGGGAGACCCAGTACTTC
TRBJ1-1	TRBD1	.	16	TRBV18	CASSQNRGKMNTEAFF	TGTGCCAGCTCACAAAACAGGGGAAAAATGAACACTGAAGCTTTCTTT
TRBJ2-4	.	.	18	TRBV21-1	CASSKGVWQGGTKNIQYF	TGTGCCAGCAGCAAAGGAGTGTGGCAGGGTGGTACCAAAAACATTCAGTACTTC
TRBJ2-3	.	medium-sized	15	TRBV2	CASSMGGISTDTQYF	TGTGCCAGCAGTATGGGGGGTATTAGCACAGATACGCAGTATTTT
TRBJ1-1	TRBD1	.	16	TRBV5-1	CASSSGGTGSWTEAFF	TGCGCCAGCAGCTCCGGAGGGACAGGGTCTTGGACTGAAGCTTTCTTT
TRBJ1-2	TRBD1	.	13	TRBV6-5	CASRRDRADGYTF	TGTGCCAGCAGACGAGACAGGGCTGATGGCTACACCTTC
TRBJ1-1	.	.	15	TRBV14	CASSQDQYSNTEAFF	TGTGCCAGCAGCCAAGATCAGTACAGTAACACTGAAGCTTTCTTT
TRBJ2-5	TRBD2	.	15	TRBV7-6	CASSFGTSGKETQYF	TGTGCCAGCAGCTTCGGGACTAGCGGGAAAGAGACCCAGTACTTC
TRBJ1-1	.	.	13	TRBV5-1	CASSLSRETEAFF	TGCGCCAGCAGCTTGTCGCGAGAAACTGAAGCTTTCTTT
TRBJ1-1	.	few	14	TRBV5-4	CASSFERGGTEAFF	TGTGCCAGCAGCTTCGAACGAGGGGGCACTGAAGCTTTCTTT
TRBJ1-4	.	.	13	TRBV7-2	CASSSGTNEKLFF	TGTGCCAGCAGCTCCGGAACTAATGAAAAACTGTTTTTT